Here is one T cell receptor beta chain with its context. Original processing notes: From reference gene primer amplification, estimates of nucleated cell counts were derived. Data came from immunoSEQ multiplex PCR; TCRdb stores just in-frame clones and leaves some out. D and trimming come from the DNA, and the V and J calls and clone size come from that table. The sample shows nearly 85,000 clones, around 83% of them seen only once. The data stem from a study of blood T cell repertoires in COVID-19. For the study at large: Material from acute and convalescent COVID-19 was sourced from the United States, Italy and Spain.

Germline-derived CDR1 and CDR2 are MNHNY and SVGAGI (reference sequence). J was trimmed by 9 bases and V by 5 bases; bases with no gene match: 10. CDR3 length equals 15 residues. The sequencing sample was made of peripheral blood. The chain employs TRBV6-6 and TRBJ1-6, with TRBD1 identical over 7 bases. The origin of this receptor is a woman aged 55-70 years with acute or convalescent COVID-19. Written as DNA, the CDR3 is TGTGCCAGCAGTGGACAGGCTATCGATGTTTCACCCCTCCACTTT. Its protein product is CASSGQAIDVSPLHF.